Below are 10 T cell receptor beta chains sequenced from a single sample in a study of regulatory T cells in long-lasting Graves disease. The authors built TCR beta libraries using iRepertoire HTBI primers and Arm-PCR of CDR3 regions. TCRdb re-analysed the multiplex PCR reads in MiXCR, keeping a single row per CDR3 protein. The data show hundreds of thousands of distinct CDR3 sequences, around 16% seen once. Indicated time point: newly diagnosed GD, antithyroid drugs for less than 3 months. RNA isolated from PBMCs was used to make the TCR library. These data are also associated with another study on T cells in Graves' hyperthyroidism and ophthalmopathy.

This specimen consisted of peripheral blood mononuclear cells (PBMCs), obtained at new diagnosis, from a patient treated with antithyroid drugs. Receptors were obtained from a woman aged 40 to 65 with Graves disease.

V gene TRBV28 combines with J gene TRBJ1-4; tentative D call: TRBD1 (5 bases). Germline CDR1 MDHEN, CDR2 SYDVKM. V lost 6 bases to trimming and J lost 2 bases, with 19 bases between them. The CDR3 runs 17 residues. Here the CDR3 DNA reads TGTGCCAGCAGCCTCCCCGGGGGGGTGGCGACTAATGAAAAACTGTTTTTT. It specifies CASSLPGGVATNEKLFF.

There are many counts of this clonotype. The J gene is TRBJ1-4, the V gene TRBV2; unclear D gene. This CDR3 contains 14 residues. V was trimmed by 7 bases and J by 8 bases, leaving 17 bases between them. Germline lookup yields CDR1 SNHLY and CDR2 FYNNEI. The CDR3 region is CASTREAVGEKLFF. The CDR3 nucleotides read TGTGCCAGCACCCGCGAGGCAGTTGGCGAAAAACTGTTTTTT.

The rearrangement links TRBV7-9 to TRBJ2-7; 7 bases are shared with TRBD1. There are 15 residues in the CDR3. Germline-derived CDR1 and CDR2 are SEHNR and FQNEAQ (reference sequence). The V and J ends lost 4 bases and 3 bases, in that order; junction bases with no gene match: 9. CDR3 amino acids: CASSSPTGVDYEQYF. The CDR3 bases are TGTGCCAGCAGCTCCCCCACAGGGGTCGACTACGAGCAGTACTTC.

This clonotype was counted ten times or more. The chain has TRBV20-1 and TRBJ1-1; no firm D call. Trimming stripped 0 bases from V and 1 base from J, with 12 bases between. Germline V CDR1 and CDR2: DFQATT, SNEGSKA (reference sequence). This CDR3 is built from 15 residues. The CDR3 bases are TGCAGTGCTAGAGATCAGGTGATTGGGAACACTGAAGCTTTCTTT. Translating gives CSARDQVIGNTEAFF.

The genes are TRBV5-1 and TRBJ2-3; 13 nucleotides align to TRBD2. The germline gives CDR1 SGHRS, CDR2 YFSETQ. The V gene end was trimmed by 6 bases and the J gene end by 4 bases; junction bases not matched to a gene: 5. This CDR3 comprises 15 residues. The CDR3 DNA reads as TGCGCCAGCAACCTACTAGCGGGGGGGTCAGATACGCAGTATTTT. It encodes CASNLLAGGSDTQYF.

This clonotype was seen many times. This chain uses TRBV7-3 with TRBJ2-1; D tentatively reads TRBD1 or TRBD2 (5 bases each). Deletions cut 0 bases from V and 6 bases from J, with 12 bases between. The CDR3 has 15 amino acids. Germline V CDR1 and CDR2: SGHTA, FQGTGA. The CDR3, as DNA: TGTGCCAGCAGCTTAACCGGGACCGCGGGCAATGAGCAGTTCTTC. It encodes CASSLTGTAGNEQFF.

This clonotype was observed many times. The chain couples TRBV20-1 to TRBJ2-5; the D gene is possibly TRBD2 (6 bases). This CDR3 comprises 12 residues. Germline values: CDR1 DFQATT, CDR2 SNEGSKA (reference sequence). V lost 6 bases to trimming and J lost 4 bases, with 12 bases between them. CDR3 residues: CSARDGRETQYF. CDR3 bases: TGCAGTGCCCGGGACGGGAGAGAGACCCAGTACTTC.

To note about this clonotype: A much larger clone differs by one base, so this may be a read error. J is TRBJ2-3 and V is TRBV11-3; 9 bases align to TRBD2. The J call may be mistaken, given a closer DNA end match to TRBJ2-5. The CDR3 runs to 17 residues. Germline lookup yields CDR1 SGHNT and CDR2 YENEEA. Here the CDR3 reads CASSTPLSGGGLETQYF. The CDR3 DNA is TGTGCCAGCAGCACACCCCTTAGCGGGGGAGGATTGGAGACCCAGTACTTC.

In the case of this clonotype: A read error is possible here, since a much larger clone lies one base away. V is TRBV6-1 and J is TRBJ2-7; 9 nucleotides line up with TRBD1. Germline V CDR1 and CDR2: MNHNS, SASEGT. This CDR3 comprises 15 residues. CDR3 in DNA: TGTGGCAGCAGTCTCTCCGGGACAGGGAGGTACGAGCAGTACTTC. This encodes CGSSLSGTGRYEQYF.

This clonotype was found many times. This chain connects TRBV5-1 to TRBJ1-1; tentative D call: TRBD1 (5 bases). The V gene lost 1 base and the J gene lost 5 bases, with 9 bases spanning the gap. The CDR3 totals 13 residues. Germline loops: CDR1 SGHRS, CDR2 YFSETQ. The CDR3 here is CASSLMTETEAFF. CDR3 in DNA: TGCGCCAGCAGCTTGATGACAGAGACTGAAGCTTTCTTT.